The sequence of this T cell receptor beta chain was determined in a study of blood T cell repertoires in COVID-19. Overall study context: Donors in the United States, Italy and Spain gave samples during acute or convalescent COVID-19. From T cells, B-cell-depleted T cells, or PBMCs came the material, which was cDNA or gDNA.

Authors' methods: By means of reference gene primer amplification, nucleated cell counts were estimated. TCRdb keeps only in-frame clones here, not all; method: immunoSEQ multiplex PCR. From that table come the V and J calls and clone size; the DNA was used to work out D and trimming. Here the sample spans some 250,000 clones, approximately 86% being singletons. The CDR3 length is 16 residues. Germline V CDR1 and CDR2: LGHDT, YNNKEL (reference sequence). With 0 bases removed from V and 0 bases from J, the gap between germline ends came to 9 bases. The specimen sequenced was peripheral blood. V gene TRBV3-1 (or the pseudogene TRBV3-2) combines with J gene TRBJ1-5, with D tentatively TRBD1 (5 bases). The receptor was isolated from a man aged 25-40 years with active or convalescent COVID-19. The DNA for the CDR3 is TGTGCCAGCAGCCAAGATCCCGGGGGTAGCAATCAGCCCCAGCATTTT. As protein: CASSQDPGGSNQPQHF.